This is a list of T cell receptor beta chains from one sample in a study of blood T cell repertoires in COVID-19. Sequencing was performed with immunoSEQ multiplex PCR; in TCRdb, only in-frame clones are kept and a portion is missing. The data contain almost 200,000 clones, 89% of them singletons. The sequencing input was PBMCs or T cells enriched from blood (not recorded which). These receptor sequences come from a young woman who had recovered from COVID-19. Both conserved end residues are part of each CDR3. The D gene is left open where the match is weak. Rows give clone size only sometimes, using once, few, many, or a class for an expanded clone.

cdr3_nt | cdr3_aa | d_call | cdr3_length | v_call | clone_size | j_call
TGTGCCACCAGTGATTCCCGACAGGTCTACGAGCAGTACTTC | CATSDSRQVYEQYF | - | 14 | TRBV24-1 | - | TRBJ2-7
TGTGCCAGCAGTTTATTGGACAGCTCCTACGAGCAGTACTTC | CASSLLDSSYEQYF | - | 14 | TRBV27 | once | TRBJ2-7
TGCGCCAGCAGCGAACAGGGGGGGTACACTGAAGCTTTCTTT | CASSEQGGYTEAFF | TRBD1 | 14 | TRBV5-1 | - | TRBJ1-1
TGTGCCTGGAGCTCGCAGGGGGGCAATCAGCCCCAGCATTTT | CAWSSQGGNQPQHF | TRBD1 | 14 | TRBV30 | - | TRBJ1-5
TGCGCCAGCAGCTTGGTAGGGGCAACTAATGAAAAACTGTTTTTT | CASSLVGATNEKLFF | - | 15 | TRBV5-1 | - | TRBJ1-4
TGTGCCAGCAGTGAACTAGCGGGGTCGAACACCGGGGAGCTGTTTTTT | CASSELAGSNTGELFF | TRBD2 | 16 | TRBV28 | - | TRBJ2-2
TGCGCCAGCAGCATTTCCCTGTATGACAGATATGGCTACACCTTC | CASSISLYDRYGYTF | - | 15 | TRBV4-1 | - | TRBJ1-2
TGTGCCTGGAGTGTACGGGGTTATTCACCCCTCCACTTT | CAWSVRGYSPLHF | - | 13 | TRBV30 | - | TRBJ1-6
TGTGCCAGCAGCCCTGGACTAGCGAGGAAGACCCAGTACTTC | CASSPGLARKTQYF | TRBD2 | 14 | TRBV7-2 | - | TRBJ2-5
TGTGCCAGCAGCCAACCCAGGGGGGCTCCTGGAAACACCATATATTTT | CASSQPRGAPGNTIYF | TRBD1 | 16 | TRBV9 | - | TRBJ1-3
TGTGCCAGTAGAATCTCCCGGGACAGGGTAGAATCACCCCTCCACTTT | CASRISRDRVESPLHF | TRBD1 | 16 | TRBV19 | - | TRBJ1-6
TGTGCCAGCTCCCCAGCACAGGGGGCAGAGGGCTACACCTTC | CASSPAQGAEGYTF | TRBD1 | 14 | TRBV3-1/TRBV3-2 | - | TRBJ1-2
TGTGCCTGGAGTCGCGTCCCTAACTATGGCTACACCTTC | CAWSRVPNYGYTF | - | 13 | TRBV30 | - | TRBJ1-2
TGTGCCAGTAGTATAGATGCAGGGGGCATGACAGATACGCAGTATTTT | CASSIDAGGMTDTQYF | TRBD1 | 16 | TRBV19 | - | TRBJ2-3
TGTGCCAGCAGCCCCTACCGGGACAGGGGCAGTGGCTACACCTTC | CASSPYRDRGSGYTF | TRBD1 | 15 | TRBV5-6 | - | TRBJ1-2
TGCGCCAGCAGCCCTGGACAGAATAATTCACCCCTCCACTTT | CASSPGQNNSPLHF | - | 14 | TRBV5-1 | - | TRBJ1-6
TGTGCCAGCAGCTCAGGACTAGCGGGGAGCGATGAGCAGTTCTTC | CASSSGLAGSDEQFF | TRBD2 | 15 | TRBV7-6 | - | TRBJ2-1
TGTGCCAGCAGCTTAGGGGTACAGGAAGCTTTCTTT | CASSLGVQEAFF | - | 12 | TRBV7-9 | once | TRBJ1-1
TGCGCCAGCAGGACAGGCCCTAGCTCCTATAATTCACCCCTCCACTTT | CASRTGPSSYNSPLHF | - | 16 | TRBV5-1 | few | TRBJ1-6
TGTGCCAGCACCCCACTGACAGATAACACAGATACGCAGTATTTT | CASTPLTDNTDTQYF | - | 15 | TRBV14 | - | TRBJ2-3
TGTGCCAGCAGTTTCCGGCAGCCCCAGCATTTT | CASSFRQPQHF | - | 11 | TRBV28 | - | TRBJ1-5
TGTGCCAGCAGCTTCACAGGGGGTACCGGGGAGCTGTTTTTT | CASSFTGGTGELFF | TRBD1 | 14 | TRBV7-3 | once | TRBJ2-2